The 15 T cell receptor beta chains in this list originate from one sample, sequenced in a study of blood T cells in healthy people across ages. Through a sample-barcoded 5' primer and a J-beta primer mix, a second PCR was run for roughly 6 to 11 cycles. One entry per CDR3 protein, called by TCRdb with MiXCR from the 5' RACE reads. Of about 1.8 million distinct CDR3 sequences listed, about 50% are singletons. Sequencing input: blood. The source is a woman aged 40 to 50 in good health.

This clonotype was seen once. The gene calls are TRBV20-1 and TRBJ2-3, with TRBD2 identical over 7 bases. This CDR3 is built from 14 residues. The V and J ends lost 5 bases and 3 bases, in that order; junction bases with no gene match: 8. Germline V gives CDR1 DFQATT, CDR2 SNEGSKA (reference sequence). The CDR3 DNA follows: TGCAGTGCTGCGCCACTAGCGAGGACAGATACGCAGTATTTT. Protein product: CSAAPLARTDTQYF.

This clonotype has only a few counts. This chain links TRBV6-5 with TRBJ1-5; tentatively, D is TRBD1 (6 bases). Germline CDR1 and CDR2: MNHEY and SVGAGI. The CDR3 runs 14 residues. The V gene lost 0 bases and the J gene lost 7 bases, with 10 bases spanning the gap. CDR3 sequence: CASSYSVGGQPQHF. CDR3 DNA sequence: TGTGCCAGCAGTTACTCGGTTGGGGGCCAGCCCCAGCATTTT.

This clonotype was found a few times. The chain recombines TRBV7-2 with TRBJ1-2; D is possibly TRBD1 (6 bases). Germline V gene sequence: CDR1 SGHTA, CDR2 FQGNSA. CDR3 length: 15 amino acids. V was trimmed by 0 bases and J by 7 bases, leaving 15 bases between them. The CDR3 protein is CASSLAADSGSGYTF. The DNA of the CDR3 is TGTGCCAGCAGCTTAGCGGCGGACAGTGGATCTGGCTACACCTTC.

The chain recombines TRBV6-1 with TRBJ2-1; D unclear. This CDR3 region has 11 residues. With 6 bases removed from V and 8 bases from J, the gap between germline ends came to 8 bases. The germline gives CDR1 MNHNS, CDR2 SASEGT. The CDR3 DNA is TGTGCCAGCAGAACATACGATGAGCAGTTCTTC. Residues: CASRTYDEQFF.

The CDR3 bases are TGTGCCAGCAGCGTAGGGGCAGGGACCCGCGGACATGGCTACACCTTC. This gives the protein CASSVGAGTRGHGYTF. The rearrangement joins TRBV9 to TRBJ1-2; weak D call: TRBD1 (5 bases). With 0 bases removed from V and 6 bases from J, the gap between germline ends came to 18 bases. Germline V gives CDR1 SGDLS, CDR2 YYNGEE. CDR3 length: 16 amino acids.

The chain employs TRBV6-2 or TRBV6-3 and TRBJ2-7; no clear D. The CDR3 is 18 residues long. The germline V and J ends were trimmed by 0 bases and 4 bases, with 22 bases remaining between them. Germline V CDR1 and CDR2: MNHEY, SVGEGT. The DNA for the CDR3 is TGTGCCAGCAGTTACTCGAGAGGTCAGATCGCACCATTTTACGAGCAGTACTTC. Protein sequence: CASSYSRGQIAPFYEQYF.

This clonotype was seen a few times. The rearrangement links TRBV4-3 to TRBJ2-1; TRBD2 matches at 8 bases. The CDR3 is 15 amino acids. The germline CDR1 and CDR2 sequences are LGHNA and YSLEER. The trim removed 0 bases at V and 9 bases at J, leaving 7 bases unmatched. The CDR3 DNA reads TGCGCCAGCAGCCAAGATACCGGGGGGGGGAGTGAGCAGTTCTTC. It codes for CASSQDTGGGSEQFF.

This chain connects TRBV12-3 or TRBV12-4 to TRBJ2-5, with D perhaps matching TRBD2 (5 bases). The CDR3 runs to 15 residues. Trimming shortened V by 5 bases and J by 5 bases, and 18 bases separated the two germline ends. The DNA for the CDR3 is TGTGCCAGCAGTACTCTAGGAGGCGGTATGGAGACCCAGTACTTC. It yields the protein CASSTLGGGMETQYF.

CDR3 nucleotides: TGTGCCAGCACATCTCTAGCGGGGGCCGTGGAGACCCAGTACTTC. Translation: CASTSLAGAVETQYF. The chain couples TRBV2 to TRBJ2-7; 10 nucleotides line up with TRBD2. The tail of the sequence fits TRBJ2-5 better, so the J call may be wrong. The V gene's germline CDR1 is SNHLY and CDR2 FYNNEI. The CDR3 totals 15 residues.

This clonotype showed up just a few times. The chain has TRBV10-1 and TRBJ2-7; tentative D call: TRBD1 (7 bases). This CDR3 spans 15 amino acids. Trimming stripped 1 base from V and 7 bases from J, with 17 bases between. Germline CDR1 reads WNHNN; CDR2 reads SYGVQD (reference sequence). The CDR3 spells CASSEWGDSPREQYF. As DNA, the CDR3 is TGCGCCAGCAGTGAGTGGGGGGACAGTCCAAGGGAGCAGTACTTC.

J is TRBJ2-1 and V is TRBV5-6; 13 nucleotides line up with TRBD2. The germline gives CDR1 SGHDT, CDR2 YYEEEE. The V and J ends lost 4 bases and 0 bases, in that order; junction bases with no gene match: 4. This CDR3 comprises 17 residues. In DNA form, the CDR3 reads TGTGCCAGCAGCGTGACTAGCGGGGGGAGCTCCTACAATGAGCAGTTCTTC. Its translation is CASSVTSGGSSYNEQFF.

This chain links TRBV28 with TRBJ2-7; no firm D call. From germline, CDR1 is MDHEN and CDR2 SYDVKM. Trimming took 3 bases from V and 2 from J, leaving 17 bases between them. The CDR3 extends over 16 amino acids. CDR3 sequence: CASSLERKAGTYEQYF. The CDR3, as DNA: TGTGCCAGCAGTTTGGAAAGGAAAGCAGGAACCTACGAGCAGTACTTC.

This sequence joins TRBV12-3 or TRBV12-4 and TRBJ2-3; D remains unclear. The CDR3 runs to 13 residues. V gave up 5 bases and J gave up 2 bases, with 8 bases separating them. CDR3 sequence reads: CASSDTNTDTQYF. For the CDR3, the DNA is TGTGCCAGCAGTGACACAAACACAGATACGCAGTATTTT.

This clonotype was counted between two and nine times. The CDR3 DNA follows: TGTGCCAGCAGTTTACGGCCAGGAAACACTAACTATGGCTACACCTTC. It specifies CASSLRPGNTNYGYTF. The V and J genes are TRBV27 and TRBJ1-2, with no clear D. Germline assignment: CDR1 MNHEY and CDR2 SMNVEV (reference sequence). Trimming shortened V by 2 bases and J by 0 bases, and 13 bases separated the two germline ends. The CDR3 contains 16 residues.

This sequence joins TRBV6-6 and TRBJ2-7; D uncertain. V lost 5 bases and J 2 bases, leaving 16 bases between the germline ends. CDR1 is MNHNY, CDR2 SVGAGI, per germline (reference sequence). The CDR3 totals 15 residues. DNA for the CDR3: TGTGCCAGCAGTACCTCATTACCGACCACCTACGAGCAGTACTTC. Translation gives CASSTSLPTTYEQYF.